What follows are 22 T cell receptor beta chains derived from one specimen sequenced in a study of identical twins. TCRdb redid the calling of the 5' RACE reads with MiXCR, one entry per CDR3 protein. The table includes about 890,000 distinct CDR3 sequences, 10% to 15% detected once. In addition, the sample was reused for a study of yellow fever vaccine responses in identical twins.

The sample was PBMCs. The receptors derive from a woman aged 18 to 35 in good health.

The chain uses TRBV9 and TRBJ1-2; no firm D call. From germline, CDR1 is SGDLS and CDR2 YYNGEE. V was cut by 3 bases and J by 5 bases, with 17 bases left in between. The length of the CDR3 is 15 residues. The CDR3 sequence is CASSASGLTNYGYTF. DNA of the CDR3: TGTGCCAGCAGCGCGTCAGGTCTTACCAATTATGGCTACACCTTC.

This clonotype was observed a handful of times. This chain connects TRBV25-1 to TRBJ1-1, with D maybe TRBD1 (6 bases). The V and J ends lost 3 bases and 4 bases respectively, with 15 bases between them. There are 15 residues in the CDR3. The germline V gene encodes CDR1 MGHDK and CDR2 SYGVNS. Written as DNA, the CDR3 is TGTGCCAGCAGTGAGGCGACAGGCGGCGGCACTGAAGCTTTCTTT. This gives the protein CASSEATGGGTEAFF.

This sequence joins TRBV24-1 and TRBJ2-3; D may be TRBD2 (5 bases). This CDR3 region has 14 residues. Trimming took 5 bases from V and 4 from J, leaving 12 bases between them. From germline, CDR1 is KGHDR and CDR2 SFDVKD. In DNA, the CDR3 is TGTGCCACCAGTGCTCAGAGGGCGTCAGATACGCAGTATTTT. Amino acid sequence: CATSAQRASDTQYF.

This clonotype was seen only a few times. CDR3 amino acids: CASSYGDRTYEQYF. DNA for the CDR3: TGTGCCAGCAGTTACGGGGACAGAACCTACGAGCAGTACTTC. The chain couples TRBV6-5 to TRBJ2-7; 7 bases line up with TRBD1. Germline V lookup: CDR1 MNHEY, CDR2 SVGAGI. V was clipped by 2 bases and J by 2 bases; unmatched bases: 3. The CDR3 is 14 amino acids.

The rearrangement uses TRBV7-3 and TRBJ1-1, with D tentatively TRBD1 (5 bases). Germline V gene lookup returns CDR1 SGHTA and CDR2 FQGTGA. The germline V and J ends were trimmed by 7 bases and 0 bases, with 15 bases remaining between them. The CDR3 has 15 residues. CDR3: CASKSTGVMNTEAFF. The CDR3, as DNA: TGTGCCAGCAAGTCTACAGGCGTCATGAACACTGAAGCTTTCTTT.

The rearrangement joins TRBV24-1 to TRBJ2-7; TRBD1 is a possible D gene (5 bases). Germline values: CDR1 KGHDR, CDR2 SFDVKD. With 6 bases removed from V and 6 bases from J, the gap between germline ends came to 14 bases. The length of the CDR3 is 13 residues. The chain's CDR3 is CATSRTRKREQYF. CDR3 nucleotides: TGTGCCACCAGTCGGACACGGAAACGCGAGCAGTACTTC.

This clonotype was found a few times. The chain links TRBV6-5 to TRBJ1-5; 9 nucleotides line up with TRBD1. The CDR3 runs 16 residues. The junction had 5 bases not matched to a gene; V was cut back by 4 bases and J by 1 base. Per the germline V gene, CDR1 is MNHEY and CDR2 is SVGAGI. The CDR3 coding sequence is TGTGCCAGCAGTTTGGGACAGGGCCCGAGCAATCAGCCCCAGCATTTT. Protein sequence: CASSLGQGPSNQPQHF.

V usage is TRBV6-2 or TRBV6-3 and J usage is TRBJ2-2; weak D call: TRBD2 (6 bases). The CDR3 is 14 amino acids. Deletions cut 5 bases from V and 5 bases from J, with 12 bases between. Germline V gene lookup returns CDR1 MNHEY and CDR2 SVGEGT. Here the CDR3 DNA reads TGTGCCAGCAGTGCGGGACTCTTAACCGGGGAGCTGTTTTTT. Its protein is CASSAGLLTGELFF.

This clonotype has just a few counts. The CDR3 region is CASSYSARANEQFF. For the CDR3, the DNA is TGTGCCAGCAGTTACTCAGCCAGGGCGAATGAGCAGTTCTTC. The chain links TRBV6-5 to TRBJ2-1, with D tentatively TRBD1 (5 bases). V was shortened by 0 bases and J by 7 bases, with 10 bases between the two germline ends. The CDR3 is 14 residues long. The germline gives CDR1 MNHEY, CDR2 SVGAGI.

The V call is TRBV12-3 or TRBV12-4, the J call TRBJ2-5, with TRBD2 matching 7 bases. Trimming removed 7 bases from V and 3 bases from J; junction bases left unmatched: 11. The CDR3 has 15 residues. The DNA for the CDR3 is TGTGCCAGCACCTCCGGGGGGACCCCAAAAGAGACCCAGTACTTC. It is translated as CASTSGGTPKETQYF.

The chain couples TRBV5-5 to TRBJ2-6, with TRBD2 identical over 7 bases. V lost 3 bases, J lost 0 bases, and 6 bases stayed unmatched. CDR1 is SGHKS, CDR2 YYEKEE, per germline (reference sequence). The CDR3 is 17 residues long. The CDR3 DNA follows: TGTGCCAGCAGCTGGGGAGGGACCTTCTCTGGGGCCAACGTCCTGACTTTC. Its translation is CASSWGGTFSGANVLTF.

At least ten counts were recorded for this clonotype. The chain couples TRBV5-1 to TRBJ1-1; D not resolved. Germline V lookup: CDR1 SGHRS, CDR2 YFSETQ. The CDR3 has 14 amino acids. Between the trimmed V and J ends, which lost 0 bases and 0 bases, there was a span of 6 bases. The CDR3 DNA sequence: TGCGCCAGCAGCTTGGCCAGTTTGAACACTGAAGCTTTCTTT. Residues: CASSLASLNTEAFF.

This clonotype has at least ten counts. The chain links TRBV5-6 to TRBJ2-1; TRBD2 agrees at 8 bases. After removal of 4 bases from V and 6 bases from J, the junction contained 12 bases not matched to a gene. The CDR3 is 16 amino acids. Germline assignment: CDR1 SGHDT and CDR2 YYEEEE. DNA of the CDR3: TGTGCCAGCAGCCCAACGGGGGCGGGGGGCTTCAATGAGCAGTTCTTC. Its translation is CASSPTGAGGFNEQFF.

The chain links TRBV18 to TRBJ2-3, with D possibly TRBD1 on 5 matching bases. Trimming removed 2 bases at V and 3 bases at J, with 12 bases between. Germline V gene sequence: CDR1 KGHSH, CDR2 LQKENI. This CDR3 comprises 15 residues. The CDR3 here is CASSPRKQGTDTQYF. The CDR3 bases are TGTGCCAGCTCACCAAGGAAGCAGGGTACAGATACGCAGTATTTT. Combining the CDR3 with reference TRBV18 and TRBJ2-3 gives the whole variable domain NAGVMQNPRHLVRRRGQEARLRCSPMKGHSHVYWYRQLPEEGLKFMVYLQKENIIDESGMPKERFSAEFPKEGPSILRIQQVVRGDSAAYFCASSPRKQGTDTQYFGPGTRLTVL.

A few counts support this clonotype. V gene TRBV20-1 combines with J gene TRBJ1-6, with 7 bases identical to TRBD1. Losses at the gene ends were 4 bases for V and 6 bases for J; bases not matched to a gene: 6. The CDR3 sequence is 14 residues long. The V gene's germline CDR1 is DFQATT and CDR2 SNEGSKA (reference sequence). CDR3 in DNA: TGCAGTGCTAAGGAAGGGGGCGGTAATTCACCCCTCCACTTT. It encodes CSAKEGGGNSPLHF.

This chain connects TRBV20-1 to TRBJ2-3; 11 bases map to TRBD2. The J segment lost 2 bases and the V segment lost 2 bases, leaving 9 bases of the junction unmatched. The CDR3 sequence is 17 residues long. Germline V lookup: CDR1 DFQATT, CDR2 SNEGSKA (reference sequence). CDR3: CSARRPGTSGITDTQYF. CDR3 DNA sequence: TGCAGTGCTAGACGACCTGGGACTAGCGGAATCACAGATACGCAGTATTTT.

The rearrangement uses TRBV12-3 or TRBV12-4 and TRBJ1-2; 8 bases are shared with TRBD1. The CDR3 runs to 17 residues. Unmatched junction bases numbered 16, after V lost 6 bases and J lost 4 bases. The CDR3 bases are TGTGCCAGCAGCCCCGACAGGGGTACGGTTTCTGGCTATGGCTACACCTTC. Amino acid sequence: CASSPDRGTVSGYGYTF.

A few counts support this clonotype. This sequence joins TRBV5-1 and TRBJ1-1, with a possible D match to TRBD1 (5 bases). This CDR3 region has 15 residues. Germline V gives CDR1 SGHRS, CDR2 YFSETQ. Trimming took off 0 bases at V and 0 bases at J, with 9 bases between the two ends. The chain's CDR3 is CASSLGGRMNTEAFF. In nucleotides, the CDR3 is TGCGCCAGCAGCTTGGGGGGCCGCATGAACACTGAAGCTTTCTTT.

The chain carries TRBV15 and TRBJ2-2; 13 nucleotides line up with TRBD2. CDR1 is LNHNV and CDR2 is YYDKDF in the germline V gene (reference sequence). CDR3 size: 17 residues. Germline trimming cut 0 bases from V and 3 bases from J; bases unmatched to any gene: 1. The CDR3 region is CATSRDGTSGDTGELFF. The CDR3, as DNA: TGTGCCACCAGCAGAGATGGGACTAGCGGGGACACCGGGGAGCTGTTTTTT.

Ten or more counts support this clonotype. The chain is built from TRBV7-9 and TRBJ2-2, with 8 nucleotides matching TRBD1. CDR3 length equals 17 residues. V shed 5 bases and J 4 bases; nucleotides not matched to a gene: 12. Germline-derived CDR1 and CDR2 are SEHNR and FQNEAQ (reference sequence). The CDR3 region is CASSDHGQGQFTGELFF. Here the CDR3 DNA reads TGTGCCAGCAGCGACCACGGACAGGGTCAGTTCACCGGGGAGCTGTTTTTT. Combining the CDR3 with reference TRBV7-9 and TRBJ2-2 gives the whole variable domain DTGVSQNPRHKITKRGQNVTFRCDPISEHNRLYWYRQTLGQGPEFLTYFQNEAQLEKSRLLSDRFSAERPKGSFSTLEIQRTEQGDSAMYLCASSDHGQGQFTGELFFGEGSRLTVL.

The gene calls are TRBV25-1 and TRBJ1-1, with 7 positions matching TRBD1. This CDR3 has 14 amino acids. V dropped 4 bases and J dropped 6; count of bases not matched to a gene: 8. CDR1 and CDR2 (germline): MGHDK, SYGVNS. The CDR3 nucleotides are TGTGCCAGCAGTGCCGACAGGGTAGGCTCTGAAGCTTTCTTT. Amino acids: CASSADRVGSEAFF.

This chain joins TRBV21-1 and TRBJ2-2; the table's D call, TRBD1, was not checked against the DNA. TRBV21-1 is reported as a pseudogene. The CDR3 has 18 amino acids. CDR3 in DNA: TGTGCCAGCAGCGCGTCCCATAGACAGGATCCACACACCGGGGAGCTGTTTTTT. Amino acids: CASSASHRQDPHTGELFF.